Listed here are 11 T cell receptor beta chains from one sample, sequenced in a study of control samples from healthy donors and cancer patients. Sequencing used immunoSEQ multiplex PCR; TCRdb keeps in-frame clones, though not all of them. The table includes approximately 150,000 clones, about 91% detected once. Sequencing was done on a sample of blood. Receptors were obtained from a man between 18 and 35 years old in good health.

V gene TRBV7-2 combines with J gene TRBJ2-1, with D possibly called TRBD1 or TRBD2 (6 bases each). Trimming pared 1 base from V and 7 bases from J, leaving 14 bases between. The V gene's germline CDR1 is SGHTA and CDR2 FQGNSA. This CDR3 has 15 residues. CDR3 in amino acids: CASSLGGALGNEQFF. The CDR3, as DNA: TGTGCCAGCAGCTTAGGGGGGGCACTCGGAAATGAGCAGTTCTTC.

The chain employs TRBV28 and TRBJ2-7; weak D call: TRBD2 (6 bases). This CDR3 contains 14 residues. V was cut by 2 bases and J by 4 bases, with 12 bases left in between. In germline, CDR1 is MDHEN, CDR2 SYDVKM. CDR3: CASSLGRILYEQYF. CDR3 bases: TGTGCCAGCAGTTTAGGGAGGATACTTTACGAGCAGTACTTC.

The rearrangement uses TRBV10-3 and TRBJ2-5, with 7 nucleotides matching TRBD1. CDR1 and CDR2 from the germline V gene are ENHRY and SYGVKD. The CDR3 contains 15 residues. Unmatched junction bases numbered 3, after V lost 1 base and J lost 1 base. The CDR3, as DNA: TGTGCCATCAGTGAGTTGACAGGGCCCCAAGAGACCCAGTACTTC. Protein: CAISELTGPQETQYF.

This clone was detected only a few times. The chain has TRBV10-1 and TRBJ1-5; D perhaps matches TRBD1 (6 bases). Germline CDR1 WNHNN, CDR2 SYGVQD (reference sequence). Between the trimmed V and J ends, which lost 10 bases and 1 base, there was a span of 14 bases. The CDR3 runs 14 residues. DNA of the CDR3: TGCGCCACCACAGGGTTCACGAGCAATCAGCCCCAGCATTTT. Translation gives CATTGFTSNQPQHF.

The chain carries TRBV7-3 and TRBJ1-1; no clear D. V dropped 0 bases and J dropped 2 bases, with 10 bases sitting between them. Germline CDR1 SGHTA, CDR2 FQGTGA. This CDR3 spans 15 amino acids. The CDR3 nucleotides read TGTGCCAGCAGCTTAACCTCCAGCCAAAACACTGAAGCTTTCTTT. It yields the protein CASSLTSSQNTEAFF.

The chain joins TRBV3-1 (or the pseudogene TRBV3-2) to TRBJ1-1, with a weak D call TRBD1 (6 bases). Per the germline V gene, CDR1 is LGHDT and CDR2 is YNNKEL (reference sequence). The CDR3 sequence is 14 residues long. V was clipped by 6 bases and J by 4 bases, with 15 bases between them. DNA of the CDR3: TGTGCCAGCAGTCCGCAGGGGACGGGCACTGAAGCTTTCTTT. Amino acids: CASSPQGTGTEAFF.

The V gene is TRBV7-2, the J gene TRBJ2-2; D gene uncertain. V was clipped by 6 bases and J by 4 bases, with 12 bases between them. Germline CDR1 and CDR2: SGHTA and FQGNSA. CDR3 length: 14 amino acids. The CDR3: CASSHISSTGELFF. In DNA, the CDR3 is TGTGCCAGCAGTCACATCAGCAGCACCGGGGAGCTGTTTTTT.

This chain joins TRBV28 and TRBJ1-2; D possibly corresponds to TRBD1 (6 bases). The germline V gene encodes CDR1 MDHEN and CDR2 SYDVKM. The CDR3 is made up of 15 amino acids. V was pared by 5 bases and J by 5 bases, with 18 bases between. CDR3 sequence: CASSPTLGHRYGYTF. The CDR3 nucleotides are TGTGCCAGCAGTCCCACCTTGGGACACCGGTATGGCTACACCTTC.

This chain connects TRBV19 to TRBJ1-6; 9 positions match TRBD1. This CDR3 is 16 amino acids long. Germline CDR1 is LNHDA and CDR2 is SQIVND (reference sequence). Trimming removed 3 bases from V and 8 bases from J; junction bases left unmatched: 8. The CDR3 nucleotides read TGTGCCAGTAGTATCCGGGACAGGGTTGGGGATTCACCCCTCCACTTT. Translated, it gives CASSIRDRVGDSPLHF.

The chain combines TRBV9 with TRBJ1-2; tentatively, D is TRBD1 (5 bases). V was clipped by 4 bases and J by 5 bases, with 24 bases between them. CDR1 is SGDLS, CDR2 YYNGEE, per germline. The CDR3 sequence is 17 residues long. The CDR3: CASSPAQGWNLPYGYTF. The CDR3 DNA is TGTGCCAGCAGCCCAGCCCAGGGTTGGAATCTGCCTTATGGCTACACCTTC.

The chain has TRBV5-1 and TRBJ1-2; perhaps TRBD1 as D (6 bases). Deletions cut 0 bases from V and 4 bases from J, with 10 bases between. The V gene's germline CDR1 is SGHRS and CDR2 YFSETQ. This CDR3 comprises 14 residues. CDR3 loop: CASSLEQGRYGYTF. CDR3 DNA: TGCGCCAGCAGCTTGGAACAGGGACGCTATGGCTACACCTTC.